This T cell receptor beta chain was profiled in a study of Ad26.COV2.S vaccination and SARS-CoV-2 variants. The data were produced by immunoSEQ multiplex PCR, yet TCRdb's version contains in-frame clones alone and is incomplete. Here the sample spans around 420,000 clones, 88% being singletons. The CDR3 consists of 17 residues. Losses at the gene ends were 4 bases for V and 0 bases for J; bases not matched to a gene: 6. CDR1 MNHEY and CDR2 SVGEGT come from the germline V gene. About this clone: Its antigen is unidentified.

Study conclusions and caveats: It was vaccine recipients, not placebo recipients, who had the higher spike-specific TCR breadth. The TCR-based breadth and depth measures might underestimate overall T cell responses.

The treatment: over 15 received Ad26.COV2.S at low or high dose, single or two shots; 5 received placebo; per-sample allocation not given. Sampling occurred on day 63 after the first vaccine or placebo injection. The shot given was an Ad26 vector that makes Wuhan-strain SARS-CoV-2 spike. This TCR derives from a person between 18 and 65 years old who received the Ad26.COV2.S COVID-19 vaccine or a placebo. The V gene is TRBV6-2 or TRBV6-3, the J gene TRBJ2-3, with 11 nucleotides matching TRBD2. The source material was peripheral blood, sampled in a trial of Ad26.COV2.S vaccine versus placebo. The CDR3 spells CASSFASGGTSTDTQYF. CDR3 DNA sequence: TGTGCCAGCAGTTTTGCTAGCGGGGGGACTAGCACAGATACGCAGTATTTT.